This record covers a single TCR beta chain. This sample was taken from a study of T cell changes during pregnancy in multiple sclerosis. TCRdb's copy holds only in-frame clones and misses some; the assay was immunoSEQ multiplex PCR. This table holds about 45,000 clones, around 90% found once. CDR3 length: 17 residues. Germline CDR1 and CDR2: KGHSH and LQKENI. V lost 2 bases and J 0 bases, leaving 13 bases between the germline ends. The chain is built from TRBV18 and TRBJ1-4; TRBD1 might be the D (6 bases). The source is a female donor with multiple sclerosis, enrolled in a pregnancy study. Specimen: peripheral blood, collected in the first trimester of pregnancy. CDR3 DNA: TGTGCCAGCTCACCAATGGTACAGGGAACAACTAATGAAAAACTGTTTTTT. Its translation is CASSPMVQGTTNEKLFF.